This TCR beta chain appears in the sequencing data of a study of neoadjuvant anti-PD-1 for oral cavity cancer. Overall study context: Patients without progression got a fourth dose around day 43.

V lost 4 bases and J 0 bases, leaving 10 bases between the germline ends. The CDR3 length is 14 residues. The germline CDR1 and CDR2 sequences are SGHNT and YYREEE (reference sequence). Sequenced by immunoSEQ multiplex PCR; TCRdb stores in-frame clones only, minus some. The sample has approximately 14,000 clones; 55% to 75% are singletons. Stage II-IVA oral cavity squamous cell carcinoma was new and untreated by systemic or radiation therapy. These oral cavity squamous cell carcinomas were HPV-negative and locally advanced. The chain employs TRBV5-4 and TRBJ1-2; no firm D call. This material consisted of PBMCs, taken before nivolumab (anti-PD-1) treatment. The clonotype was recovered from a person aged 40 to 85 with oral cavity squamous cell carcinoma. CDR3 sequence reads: CASSAGQANYGYTF. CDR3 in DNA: TGTGCCAGCAGCGCCGGCCAGGCTAACTATGGCTACACCTTC. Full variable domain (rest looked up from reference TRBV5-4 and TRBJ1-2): ETGVTQSPTHLIKTRGQQVTLRCSSQSGHNTVSWYQQALGQGPQFIFQYYREEENGRGNFPPRFSGLQFPNYSSELNVNALELDDSALYLCASSAGQANYGYTFGSGTRLTVV.